This T cell receptor beta chain was captured in a study of T cell clonotyping in hematopoietic cell transplantation (dated by TCRdb to about 2021). With regard to the full study: A total of under 150 blood samples were collected in the study from a few dozen consecutive transplant recipients and their related donors. Patient recruitment ran from September 2015 to early 2017, and follow-up continued until September 2020 or death. Results and caveats for the whole study, not just this receptor: Only a small fraction of recipient repertoires overlapped donor repertoires, with over 95% appearing de novo at the given depth. Inverse Simpson Index values from donors and from recipients before transplant predicted broader TCR repertoire diversity after transplant. The sample size was limited, and because cells were not sorted, the contributions of CD4 and CD8 repertoires could not be separated. After transplant, TCR diversity in recipients dropped, and pathologically expanded clonotypes increased progressively from day 30 to day 180.

CDR1 and CDR2 are drawn from the germline V gene: SGHVS, FQNEAQ. Including the terminal cysteine and phenylalanine, the CDR3 comprises 16 residues. Solely the CDR3 DNA is kept, with 48 bases framed from the first base. V is shortened by 5 bases, J by 0 bases, and the region joining them spans 11 bases. Blood samples for TCR beta sequencing were provided by related transplant donors. Using Nuclei Lysis Solution, genomic DNA was extracted from unfractionated peripheral blood mononuclear cells that were either fresh or cryopreserved. TCR beta CDR3 regions were amplified from genomic DNA with the immunoSEQ assay, a bias-controlled multiplex PCR using V- and J-specific primers. In a second PCR step, a proprietary barcode and Illumina adapter sequences were attached to the CDR3 amplicons. CDR3 libraries were sequenced on an Illumina MiSeq instrument. Processing in the source paper ran as follows. Export and quality control were performed with immunoSEQ Analyzer 3.0, and downstream analyses were performed with R Bioconductor and Immunarch. Only productive rearrangements in the normalized downsampled data set were used to calculate repertoire metrics. In the normalized cohort, clonotypes with more than 5 templates were defined as pathologically expanded. The Inverse Simpson Index served as the measure of repertoire diversity. CMV-specificity analyses were carried out on the non-normalized data set to capture all clonotypes. As stored in TCRdb, this immuneACCESS dataset retains in-frame rearrangements with V and J assigned. A fraction of the clones does not appear; measured against another copy, unresolved V genes explain less than half of the discrepancy, and the remainder lacks a known reason. The D gene and trimming were derived from the DNA, and the V and J assignments and clone size from that table. Across this sample there are under 5,000 clones, with around 91% seen only once. The top ten clonotypes cover around 4.6% of the sample.

Worth noting for this clone: The antigen it recognizes is unknown. Base quality data are lacking; no much larger clone is found one base away.

Sequencing was performed on peripheral blood mononuclear cells. The TCR comes from a man aged 40-50 years in good health. Some clones in this sample may be carry-over from other donors' samples. The chain couples TRBV7-8 to TRBJ2-6; a confident D gene designation cannot be given. The CDR3 is CASSPRHSSGANVLTF. The nucleotide sequence is given as TGTGCCAGCAGCCCCCGACACAGCTCTGGGGCCAACGTCCTGACTTTC.